These T cell receptor beta chains were read from a single sample in a study of blood T cell repertoires in COVID-19. Using immunoSEQ multiplex PCR, the repertoire was profiled, and TCRdb retains in-frame clones only, with some absent. The sample has about 290,000 clones; 89% are singletons. Sequencing input: peripheral blood. The receptors shown here come from a woman in her twenties or thirties with COVID-19, enrolled during active disease. Both conserved end residues are part of each CDR3. Fields, in order: V gene, D gene, clone size, J gene, CDR3 protein, CDR3 DNA. The D gene is left open where the match is weak. Size values are once, few and many counts, or a class for expanded clones, and some rows have none.

V: TRBV12-3/TRBV12-4
D: NA
size: NA
J: TRBJ1-2
CDR3: CASSFDRTYGYTF
DNA: TGTGCCAGCAGTTTCGACAGAACCTATGGCTACACCTTC

V: TRBV7-9
D: NA
size: NA
J: TRBJ2-7
CDR3: CASSLTVHSGEQYF
DNA: TGTGCCAGCAGCTTAACCGTTCATAGCGGCGAGCAGTACTTC

V: TRBV10-2
D: NA
size: NA
J: TRBJ1-1
CDR3: CAIRGTDTEAFF
DNA: TGCGCCATACGGGGTACGGACACTGAAGCTTTCTTT

V: TRBV7-9
D: NA
size: NA
J: TRBJ2-3
CDR3: CASSLVRADTQYF
DNA: TGTGCCAGCAGCTTAGTTCGGGCAGATACGCAGTATTTT

V: TRBV19
D: TRBD1
size: NA
J: TRBJ1-2
CDR3: CASSTDRDGYTF
DNA: TGTGCCAGTAGTACGGACAGGGATGGCTACACCTTC

V: TRBV20-1
D: NA
size: NA
J: TRBJ1-4
CDR3: CSAWENEKLFF
DNA: TGCAGTGCTTGGGAGAATGAAAAACTGTTTTTT

V: TRBV30
D: TRBD1
size: NA
J: TRBJ1-2
CDR3: CAVQGAFVYGYTF
DNA: TGTGCCGTTCAGGGGGCTTTCGTCTATGGCTACACCTTC

V: TRBV18
D: NA
size: NA
J: TRBJ1-1
CDR3: CASSDARQGNTEAFF
DNA: TGTGCCAGCTCCGATGCTAGGCAGGGGAACACTGAAGCTTTCTTT

V: TRBV5-6
D: NA
size: NA
J: TRBJ1-2
CDR3: CASSGMAGFGYTF
DNA: TGTGCCAGCAGCGGGATGGCAGGGTTTGGCTACACCTTC

V: TRBV29-1
D: NA
size: NA
J: TRBJ1-1
CDR3: CSVERVVMNTEAFF
DNA: TGCAGCGTTGAGAGGGTAGTGATGAACACTGAAGCTTTCTTT

V: TRBV9
D: NA
size: NA
J: TRBJ1-2
CDR3: CASSVATAGYGYTF
DNA: TGTGCCAGCAGCGTAGCTACTGCTGGCTATGGCTACACCTTC

V: TRBV11-1
D: TRBD2
size: NA
J: TRBJ2-1
CDR3: CASSGRWTSGHNEQFF
DNA: TGTGCCAGCAGCGGGCGATGGACTAGCGGCCACAATGAGCAGTTCTTC

V: TRBV11-2
D: NA
size: NA
J: TRBJ2-1
CDR3: CASSFVLANNEQFF
DNA: TGTGCCAGCAGCTTCGTACTAGCAAACAATGAGCAGTTCTTC

V: TRBV18
D: TRBD1
size: NA
J: TRBJ2-1
CDR3: CASSPPQQGLYNEQFF
DNA: TGTGCCAGCTCACCACCGCAACAGGGGTTGTACAATGAGCAGTTCTTC

V: TRBV12-3/TRBV12-4
D: NA
size: NA
J: TRBJ2-2
CDR3: CASVWGLSGELFF
DNA: TGTGCCAGCGTTTGGGGCCTCTCGGGGGAGCTGTTTTTT

V: TRBV7-2
D: NA
size: few
J: TRBJ2-7
CDR3: CASSLGGGFYEQYF
DNA: TGTGCCAGCAGCTTGGGAGGGGGGTTCTACGAGCAGTACTTC

V: TRBV21-1
D: NA
size: NA
J: TRBJ2-1
CDR3: CASSVQNRGRNEQFF
DNA: TGTGCCAGCAGCGTCCAGAACAGGGGTCGGAATGAGCAGTTCTTC

V: TRBV10-3
D: NA
size: NA
J: TRBJ1-3
CDR3: CAITNRDSTGNTIYF
DNA: TGTGCCATCACCAACAGGGATTCAACTGGAAACACCATATATTTT

V: TRBV6-5
D: TRBD1
size: once
J: TRBJ1-1
CDR3: CASNPLTGFDTEAFF
DNA: TGTGCCAGCAATCCTCTGACAGGGTTTGACACTGAAGCTTTCTTT

V: TRBV14
D: TRBD2
size: NA
J: TRBJ2-5
CDR3: CASSQPILRGTQETQYF
DNA: TGTGCCAGCAGCCAACCCATATTGCGGGGGACCCAAGAGACCCAGTACTTC

V: TRBV7-9
D: NA
size: NA
J: TRBJ2-1
CDR3: CAIRQGRGHLRYNEQFF
DNA: TGTGCCATCCGACAGGGGAGGGGGCATCTGCGATACAATGAGCAGTTCTTC

V: TRBV29-1
D: NA
size: NA
J: TRBJ2-7
CDR3: CSVEEGTAPYEQYF
DNA: TGCAGCGTTGAGGAGGGGACAGCCCCCTACGAGCAGTACTTC

V: TRBV21-1
D: NA
size: NA
J: TRBJ1-3
CDR3: CASSNLRVSGNTIYF
DNA: TGTGCCAGCAGCAATTTAAGAGTCTCTGGAAACACCATATATTTT

V: TRBV28
D: NA
size: NA
J: TRBJ2-2
CDR3: CASSLMSRVYTGELFF
DNA: TGTGCCAGCAGTTTGATGTCCAGGGTATACACCGGGGAGCTGTTTTTT

V: TRBV10-3
D: NA
size: NA
J: TRBJ1-6
CDR3: CAISDRTDSPLHF
DNA: TGTGCCATCAGTGACAGGACAGATTCACCCCTCCACTTT

V: TRBV7-8
D: TRBD2
size: NA
J: TRBJ2-7
CDR3: CASSLGRGAGGREQYF
DNA: TGTGCCAGCAGCTTGGGTCGTGGAGCGGGGGGCCGCGAGCAGTACTTC

V: TRBV2
D: TRBD1
size: few
J: TRBJ1-2
CDR3: CASSTRGLGYGYTF
DNA: TGTGCCAGCAGTACCAGGGGGCTAGGCTATGGCTACACCTTC

V: TRBV6-5
D: TRBD1
size: NA
J: TRBJ1-2
CDR3: CASMVWAGGIFYTF
DNA: TGTGCCAGCATGGTCTGGGCAGGGGGCATTTTTTACACCTTC

V: TRBV3-1/TRBV3-2
D: TRBD1
size: NA
J: TRBJ2-1
CDR3: CASSQRQGLYNEQFF
DNA: TGTGCCAGCAGCCAGAGACAGGGGCTATACAATGAGCAGTTCTTC

V: TRBV10-3
D: NA
size: NA
J: TRBJ1-1
CDR3: CAIAEALMRTEAFF
DNA: TGTGCCATCGCAGAAGCCTTAATGAGGACTGAAGCTTTCTTT

V: TRBV6-5
D: NA
size: once
J: TRBJ1-6
CDR3: CASSYSLRQNSPLHF
DNA: TGTGCCAGCAGTTACTCTCTCAGACAGAATTCACCCCTCCACTTT

V: TRBV15
D: NA
size: once
J: TRBJ1-1
CDR3: CATSRDIGYTEAFF
DNA: TGTGCCACCAGCAGAGATATCGGTTACACTGAAGCTTTCTTT

V: TRBV5-1
D: TRBD1
size: NA
J: TRBJ2-7
CDR3: CASSLAGGVFYEQYF
DNA: TGCGCCAGCAGCTTGGCAGGGGGCGTCTTCTACGAGCAGTACTTC

V: TRBV12-5
D: TRBD1
size: NA
J: TRBJ2-7
CDR3: CASVPSGTGVYEQYF
DNA: TGTGCTAGTGTTCCCTCCGGGACAGGGGTCTACGAGCAGTACTTC

V: TRBV24-1
D: NA
size: NA
J: TRBJ1-1
CDR3: CATRRDWNTEAFF
DNA: TGTGCCACCAGGAGGGACTGGAACACTGAAGCTTTCTTT

V: TRBV10-1
D: TRBD1
size: NA
J: TRBJ1-2
CDR3: CASSEGTGHGYTF
DNA: TGCGCCAGCAGTGAGGGGACAGGGCACGGCTACACCTTC

V: TRBV2
D: NA
size: NA
J: TRBJ1-1
CDR3: CASSRSGAGAFF
DNA: TGTGCCAGCTCTCGGTCAGGGGCTGGGGCTTTCTTT

V: TRBV4-1
D: NA
size: NA
J: TRBJ2-7
CDR3: CASSPGHLEREQYF
DNA: TGCGCCAGCAGCCCGGGACACCTAGAGCGCGAGCAGTACTTC

V: TRBV14
D: NA
size: NA
J: TRBJ1-1
CDR3: CASSPGGLNTEAFF
DNA: TGTGCCAGCAGCCCCGGGGGGTTGAACACTGAAGCTTTCTTT

V: TRBV6-4
D: TRBD2
size: NA
J: TRBJ2-1
CDR3: CASSDSSTSGGPSSYNEQFF
DNA: TGTGCCAGCAGTGACTCGAGCACTAGCGGGGGGCCTAGCTCCTACAATGAGCAGTTCTTC

V: TRBV5-1
D: NA
size: NA
J: TRBJ2-7
CDR3: CASSLGQGDAYEQYF
DNA: TGCGCCAGCAGCTTGGGGCAGGGTGACGCCTACGAGCAGTACTTC

V: TRBV10-1
D: NA
size: NA
J: TRBJ2-2
CDR3: CASSDDVGQSGSTGELFF
DNA: TGCGCCAGCAGTGATGATGTGGGCCAGTCCGGAAGCACCGGGGAGCTGTTTTTT

V: TRBV6-5
D: NA
size: NA
J: TRBJ1-2
CDR3: CASSLGTGHNGYTF
DNA: TGTGCCAGCAGTTTGGGTACAGGGCATAATGGCTACACCTTC

V: TRBV9
D: NA
size: NA
J: TRBJ2-2
CDR3: CASSVGAGLTGELFF
DNA: TGTGCCAGCAGCGTGGGGGCGGGCCTGACCGGGGAGCTGTTTTTT

V: TRBV7-7
D: NA
size: NA
J: TRBJ2-5
CDR3: CASSLDGTLLGETQYF
DNA: TGTGCCAGCAGCTTAGATGGGACTCTCCTCGGAGAGACCCAGTACTTC

V: TRBV12-3/TRBV12-4
D: NA
size: NA
J: TRBJ2-7
CDR3: CASSLHEQYF
DNA: TGTGCCAGCAGTCTCCACGAGCAGTACTTC